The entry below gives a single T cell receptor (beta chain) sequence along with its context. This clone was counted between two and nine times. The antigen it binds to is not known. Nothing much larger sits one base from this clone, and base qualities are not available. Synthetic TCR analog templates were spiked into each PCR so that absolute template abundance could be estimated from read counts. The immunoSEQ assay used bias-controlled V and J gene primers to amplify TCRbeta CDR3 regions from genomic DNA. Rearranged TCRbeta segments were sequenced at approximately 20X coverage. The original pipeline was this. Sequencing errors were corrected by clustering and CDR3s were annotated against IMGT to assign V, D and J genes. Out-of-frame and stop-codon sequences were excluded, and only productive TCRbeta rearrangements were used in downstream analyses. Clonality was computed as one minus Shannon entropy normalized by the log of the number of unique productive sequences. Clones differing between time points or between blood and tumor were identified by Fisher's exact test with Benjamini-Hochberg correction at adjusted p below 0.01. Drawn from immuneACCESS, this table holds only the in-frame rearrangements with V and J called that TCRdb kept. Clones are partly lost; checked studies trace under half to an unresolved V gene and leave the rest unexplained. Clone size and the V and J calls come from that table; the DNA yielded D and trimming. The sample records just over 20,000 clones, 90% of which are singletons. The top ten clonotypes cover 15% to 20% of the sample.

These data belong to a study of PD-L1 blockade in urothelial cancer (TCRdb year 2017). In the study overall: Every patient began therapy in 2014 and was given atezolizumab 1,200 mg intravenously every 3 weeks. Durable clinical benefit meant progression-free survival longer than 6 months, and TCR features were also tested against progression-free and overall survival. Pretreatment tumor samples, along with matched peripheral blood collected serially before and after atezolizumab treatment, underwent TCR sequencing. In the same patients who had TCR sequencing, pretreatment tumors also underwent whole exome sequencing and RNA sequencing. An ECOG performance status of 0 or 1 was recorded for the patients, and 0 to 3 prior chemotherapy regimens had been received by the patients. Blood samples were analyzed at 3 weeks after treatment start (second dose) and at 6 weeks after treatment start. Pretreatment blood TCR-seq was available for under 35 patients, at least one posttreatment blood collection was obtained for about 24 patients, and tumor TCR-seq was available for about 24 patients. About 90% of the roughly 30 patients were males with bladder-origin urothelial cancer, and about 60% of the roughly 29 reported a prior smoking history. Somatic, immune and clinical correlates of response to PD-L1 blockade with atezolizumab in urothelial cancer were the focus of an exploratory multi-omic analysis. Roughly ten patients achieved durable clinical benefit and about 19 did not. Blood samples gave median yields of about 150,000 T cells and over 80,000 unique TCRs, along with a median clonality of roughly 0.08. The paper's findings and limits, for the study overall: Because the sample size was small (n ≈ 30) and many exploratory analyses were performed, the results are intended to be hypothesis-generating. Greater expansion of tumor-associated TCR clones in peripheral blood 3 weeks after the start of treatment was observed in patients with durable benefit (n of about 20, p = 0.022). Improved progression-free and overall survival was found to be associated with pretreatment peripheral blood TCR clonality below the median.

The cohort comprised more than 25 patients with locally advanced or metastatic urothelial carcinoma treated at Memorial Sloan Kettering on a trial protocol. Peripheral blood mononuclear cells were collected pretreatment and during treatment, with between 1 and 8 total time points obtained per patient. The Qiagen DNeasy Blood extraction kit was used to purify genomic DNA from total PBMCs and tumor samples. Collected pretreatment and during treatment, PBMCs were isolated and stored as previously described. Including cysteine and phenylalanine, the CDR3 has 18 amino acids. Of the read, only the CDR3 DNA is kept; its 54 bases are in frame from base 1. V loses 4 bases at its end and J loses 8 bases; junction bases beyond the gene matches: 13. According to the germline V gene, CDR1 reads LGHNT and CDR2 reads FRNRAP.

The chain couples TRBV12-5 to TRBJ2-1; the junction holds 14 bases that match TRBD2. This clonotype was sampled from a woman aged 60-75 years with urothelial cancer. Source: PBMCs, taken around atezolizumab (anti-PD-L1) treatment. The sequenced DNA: TGTGCTAGTGGTTCCCACCTGACTAGCGGGAGGGCCAAGGATGAGCAGTTCTTC. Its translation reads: CASGSHLTSGRAKDEQFF.